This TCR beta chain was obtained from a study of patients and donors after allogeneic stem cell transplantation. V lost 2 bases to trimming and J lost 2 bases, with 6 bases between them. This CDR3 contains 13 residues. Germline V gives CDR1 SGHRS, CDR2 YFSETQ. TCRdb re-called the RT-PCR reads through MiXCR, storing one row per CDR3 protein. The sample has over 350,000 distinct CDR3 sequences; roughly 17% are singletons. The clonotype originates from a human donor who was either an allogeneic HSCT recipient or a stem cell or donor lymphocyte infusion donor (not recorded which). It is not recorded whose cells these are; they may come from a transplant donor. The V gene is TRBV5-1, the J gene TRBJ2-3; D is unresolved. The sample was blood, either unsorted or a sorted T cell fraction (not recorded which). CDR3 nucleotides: TGCGCCAGCAGCTTCCAGACCACAGATACGCAGTATTTT. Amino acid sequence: CASSFQTTDTQYF.